Listed here are 26 T cell receptor beta chains from one sample, sequenced in a study of cytomegalovirus exposure and HLA in healthy donors. Primers for the PCR totalled 60 Vbeta and 13 Jbeta. Sequencing was performed with immunoSEQ multiplex PCR; in TCRdb, only in-frame clones are kept and a portion is missing. This table lists some 110,000 clones. Source material: PBMCs. The source of these receptors is a man in his thirties or forties in good health and CMV-seronegative.

The rearrangement links TRBV29-1 to TRBJ2-7; D unclear. Trimming left V 5 bases short and J 4 bases short, with 9 bases between. The germline gives CDR1 SQVTM, CDR2 ANQGSEA. The CDR3 length is 11 residues. In DNA, the CDR3 is TGCAGCGTTAAGAGTTTTTACGAGCAGTACTTC. Amino acid sequence: CSVKSFYEQYF.

The gene calls are TRBV6-5 and TRBJ2-7, with D unclear. This CDR3 contains 14 residues. V was clipped by 5 bases and J by 11 bases, with 22 bases between them. The germline V gene encodes CDR1 MNHEY and CDR2 SVGAGI. This chain's CDR3 is CASSLRSDPRREYF. The CDR3 DNA reads as TGTGCCAGCAGTCTTCGAAGTGACCCACGTCGGGAGTACTTC.

The V call is TRBV25-1, the J call TRBJ1-1; the D is unclear. Deletions cut 1 base from V and 5 bases from J, with 8 bases between. The CDR3 extends over 13 amino acids. Germline V gives CDR1 MGHDK, CDR2 SYGVNS. The DNA of the CDR3 is TGTGCCAGCAGTGAATGGACTGGGACTGAAGCTTTCTTT. It encodes CASSEWTGTEAFF.

The chain recombines TRBV5-6 with TRBJ2-7; 8 positions agree with TRBD1. V gave up 1 base and J gave up 1 base; unmatched junction bases: 7. The CDR3 is 16 residues long. From germline, CDR1 is SGHDT and CDR2 YYEEEE. This CDR3 is CASSLFTGTGSYEQYF. The CDR3 DNA reads as TGTGCCAGCAGCTTGTTCACCGGGACAGGTTCCTACGAGCAGTACTTC.

This chain connects TRBV4-1 to TRBJ1-6, with 7 bases fitting TRBD1. The junction had 5 bases not matched to a gene; V was cut back by 6 bases and J by 0 bases. The CDR3 has 16 residues. Germline loops: CDR1 MGHRA, CDR2 YSYEKL. The CDR3 protein is CASRGTASSYNSPLHF. CDR3 nucleotides: TGCGCCAGCAGAGGGACAGCAAGCTCCTATAATTCACCCCTCCACTTT.

This rearrangement joins TRBV13 to TRBJ2-7; no clear D gene. CDR1 PRHDT and CDR2 FYEKMQ come from the germline V gene (reference sequence). V lost 6 bases and J lost 6, with 24 bases in between. The CDR3 is 16 residues long. The CDR3 DNA follows: TGTGCCAGCAGTACTCGCTGGATTAGCCGAGCTGGCGAGCAGTACTTC. Translated, it gives CASSTRWISRAGEQYF.

This chain joins TRBV15 and TRBJ1-1; TRBD1 matches 8 bases. Germline V CDR1 and CDR2: LNHNV, YYDKDF (reference sequence). V lost 0 bases, J lost 2 bases, and 5 bases stayed unmatched. The length of the CDR3 is 16 residues. CDR3 in DNA: TGTGCCACCAGCAGAGAAAGGGCAGGGGGCAACACTGAAGCTTTCTTT. Protein: CATSRERAGGNTEAFF.

V and J are TRBV27 and TRBJ2-2; the D is unclear. Germline values: CDR1 MNHEY, CDR2 SMNVEV (reference sequence). The CDR3 contains 14 residues. V gave up 4 bases and J gave up 2 bases, with 8 bases separating them. The CDR3: CASSSRINTGELFF. The CDR3 DNA reads as TGTGCCAGCAGTTCTAGAATTAACACCGGGGAGCTGTTTTTT.

The rearrangement links TRBV28 to TRBJ2-1, with 9 bases lining up with TRBD2. The V and J ends lost 6 bases and 0 bases, in that order; junction bases with no gene match: 3. The germline V gene has CDR1 MDHEN and CDR2 SYDVKM. This CDR3 comprises 15 residues. This chain's CDR3 is CASRISGSSYNEQFF. The CDR3 region has the DNA TGTGCCAGCAGAATTAGCGGGAGCTCCTACAATGAGCAGTTCTTC.

This rearrangement joins TRBV27 to TRBJ1-4; a weak D match, TRBD1 (6 bases). The germline gives CDR1 MNHEY, CDR2 SMNVEV (reference sequence). This CDR3 is 14 amino acids long. V shed 2 bases and J shed 8 bases, with 12 bases lying between them. Written as DNA, the CDR3 is TGTGCCAGCAGTTTAATAGGGGGGGACGAAAAACTGTTTTTT. It yields the protein CASSLIGGDEKLFF.

The chain links TRBV11-3 to TRBJ2-3, with D perhaps TRBD2 (5 bases). Germline V gene sequence: CDR1 SGHNT, CDR2 YENEEA. The germline V and J ends were trimmed by 6 bases and 4 bases, with 11 bases remaining between them. The CDR3 has 13 amino acids. The CDR3 bases are TGTGCCAGCAGTTCTAGCTGGGCAGATACGCAGTATTTT. It codes for CASSSSWADTQYF.

The chain links TRBV5-6 to TRBJ2-1; tentative D call: TRBD2 (6 bases). The CDR3 contains 15 residues. CDR1 and CDR2 from the germline V gene are SGHDT and YYEEEE. Trimming removed 4 bases at V and 7 bases at J, with 18 bases between. The CDR3 reads CASSLRAGYGNEQFF. Written as DNA, the CDR3 is TGTGCCAGCAGCCTCCGGGCGGGATATGGAAATGAGCAGTTCTTC.

The CDR3, as DNA: TGCGCCAGCACCAACCTAGCGGGAGAAACCGGGGAGCTGTTTTTT. This sequence encodes CASTNLAGETGELFF. The chain combines TRBV5-1 with TRBJ2-2; 10 bases agree with TRBD2. Germline loops: CDR1 SGHRS, CDR2 YFSETQ. The CDR3 has 15 amino acids. With V trimmed by 6 bases and J by 5 bases, 7 bases remained unmatched.

This sequence joins TRBV29-1 and TRBJ2-3; 8 bases are a match to TRBD2. Trimming took 3 bases from V and 1 from J; bases not matched to a gene: 3. CDR3 length: 14 residues. Germline V gene lookup returns CDR1 SQVTM and CDR2 ANQGSEA. CDR3: CSVDAGGRTDTQYF. The CDR3 DNA reads TGCAGCGTTGATGCGGGAGGCCGCACAGATACGCAGTATTTT.

The chain couples TRBV30 to TRBJ2-2, with a possible D match to TRBD1 (5 bases). V gave up 7 bases and J gave up 1 base, with 13 bases separating them. The CDR3 is 14 residues long. Germline V gene lookup returns CDR1 GTSNPN and CDR2 SVGIG (reference sequence). CDR3 sequence (DNA): TGTGCCTATCAGGGTGAAGAGAACACCGGGGAGCTGTTTTTT. Its translation is CAYQGEENTGELFF.

This chain links TRBV28 with TRBJ1-2, with a possible D match to TRBD1 (5 bases). Trimming took off 5 bases at V and 7 bases at J, with 26 bases between the two ends. The germline gives CDR1 MDHEN, CDR2 SYDVKM. CDR3 length equals 17 residues. The CDR3 loop reads CASSPRQGIRIPGGYTF. The CDR3 DNA reads as TGTGCCAGCAGTCCTCGCCAGGGCATAAGGATCCCCGGTGGCTACACCTTC.

This sequence joins TRBV7-9 and TRBJ1-1; 11 positions agree with TRBD1. CDR3 length: 13 residues. Germline CDR1 SEHNR, CDR2 FQNEAQ (reference sequence). V shed 5 bases and J 4 bases; nucleotides not matched to a gene: 0. Here the CDR3 DNA reads TGTGCCAGCAGCGGACAGGGGGCCACTGAAGCTTTCTTT. Protein product: CASSGQGATEAFF.

The chain recombines TRBV4-2 with TRBJ2-7; 14 bases match TRBD2. V lost 3 bases to trimming and J lost 0 bases; unmatched junction nucleotides: 7. The V gene's germline CDR1 is LGHNA and CDR2 YNFKEQ. The CDR3 is made up of 18 amino acids. DNA of the CDR3: TGTGCCAGCAGCCAGGGGACTAGCGGGAGTGGGGACTCCTACGAGCAGTACTTC. Encoded protein: CASSQGTSGSGDSYEQYF.

The chain joins TRBV30 to TRBJ1-1; D is uncertain. Trimming removed 2 bases at V and 1 base at J, with 5 bases between. CDR1 is GTSNPN, CDR2 SVGIG, per germline (reference sequence). This CDR3 is 12 amino acids long. CDR3 DNA sequence: TGTGCCTGGAGTAGCCCGAACACTGAAGCTTTCTTT. As protein: CAWSSPNTEAFF.

The genes are TRBV7-3 and TRBJ2-1; 7 bases are shared with TRBD1. The CDR3 is made up of 14 amino acids. V dropped 5 bases and J dropped 6; count of bases not matched to a gene: 7. The germline CDR1 and CDR2 sequences are SGHTA and FQGTGA. CDR3 amino acids: CASSPPGQFNEQFF. The CDR3 nucleotides are TGTGCCAGCAGCCCGCCGGGACAGTTCAATGAGCAGTTCTTC.

The rearrangement links TRBV7-9 to TRBJ1-1, with TRBD1 matching over 11 bases. The CDR3 extends over 16 amino acids. Trimming at V came to 6 bases and at J to 5 bases, leaving 11 bases not matched to a gene. Germline-derived CDR1 and CDR2 are SEHNR and FQNEAQ (reference sequence). The CDR3 coding sequence is TGTGCCAGCAGGAAAGACCTCGGGACAGGGGGAACTGAAGCTTTCTTT. It translates to CASRKDLGTGGTEAFF.

The chain uses TRBV27 and TRBJ1-4; TRBD1 matches at 8 bases. There are 20 residues in the CDR3. V dropped 5 bases and J dropped 3; count of bases not matched to a gene: 20. The germline V gene has CDR1 MNHEY and CDR2 SMNVEV (reference sequence). This CDR3 reads CASSPLVGRGRGVANEKLFF. Here the CDR3 DNA reads TGTGCCAGCAGTCCCCTGGTCGGCAGGGGGCGCGGAGTGGCTAATGAAAAACTGTTTTTT.

CDR3 sequence (DNA): TGTGCCAGCAGCTTATACGGCAGGGCGAACACTGAAGCTTTCTTT. Translating it yields CASSLYGRANTEAFF. J is TRBJ1-1 and V is TRBV7-3; tentative D call: TRBD1 (5 bases). V was shortened by 2 bases and J by 1 base, with 11 bases between the two germline ends. Germline values: CDR1 SGHTA, CDR2 FQGTGA. This CDR3 is built from 15 residues.

The rearrangement uses TRBV5-1 and TRBJ1-2; the match to TRBD1 covers 12 bases. There are 14 residues in the CDR3. J was trimmed by 8 bases and V by 4 bases; bases with no gene match: 6. CDR1 and CDR2 from the germline V gene are SGHRS and YFSETQ. CDR3 in DNA: TGCGCCAGCAGCCCGGGACAGGGGGCGAAGGGCTACACCTTC. Its protein is CASSPGQGAKGYTF. Together with reference TRBV5-1 and TRBJ1-2, the CDR3 gives the full variable domain: KAGVTQTPRYLIKTRGQQVTLSCSPISGHRSVSWYQQTPGQGLQFLFEYFSETQRNKGNFPGRFSGRQFSNSRSEMNVSTLELGDSALYLCASSPGQGAKGYTFGSGTRLTVV.

The chain has TRBV19 and TRBJ1-5, with unresolved D. Germline values: CDR1 LNHDA, CDR2 SQIVND (reference sequence). The CDR3 covers 15 residues. Trimming took off 5 bases at V and 1 base at J, with 12 bases between the two ends. The CDR3 bases are TGTGCCAGTAGTCCTGAGGCAGCAAGCAATCAGCCCCAGCATTTT. The encoded protein is CASSPEAASNQPQHF.

The rearrangement uses TRBV6-5 and TRBJ2-5, with 7 bases fitting TRBD2. CDR3 length: 15 amino acids. CDR1 is MNHEY, CDR2 SVGAGI, per germline. J was trimmed by 1 base and V by 3 bases; bases with no gene match: 5. For the CDR3, the DNA is TGTGCCAGCAGTTATCGGCTAGCGGCCCAAGAGACCCAGTACTTC. This translates into CASSYRLAAQETQYF.